This TCR beta chain emerged from a study of cytomegalovirus exposure and HLA in healthy donors. Whole-study findings and limits: Donors belonging to an Asian-associated ancestry cluster reportedly showed fewer N-insertions in productive TCRs than the roughly 670-donor mean, according to what a later analysis found. Rare sequences made up most TCRs, while some public TCRs were found in many donors.

Healthy bone marrow donors supplied every sample. V was cut by 0 bases and J by 3 bases, with 5 bases left in between. This CDR3 contains 13 residues. Per the germline V gene, CDR1 is LNHDA and CDR2 is SQIVND (reference sequence). Turning to this clone: Antigen: not known.

PCR was performed using 60 Vbeta and 13 Jbeta primers. The repertoire was sequenced with immunoSEQ multiplex PCR; TCRdb's copy has only in-frame clones and lacks some. This sample has around 120,000 clones, with roughly four fifths found just once. This TCR derives from a man aged 18 to 30 in good health and CMV-seronegative. This rearrangement joins TRBV19 to TRBJ2-5, with a tentative D call TRBD2 (5 bases). Material: PBMCs. CDR3 sequence reads: CASSIDGEETQYF. In nucleotides, the CDR3 is TGTGCCAGTAGTATAGACGGGGAAGAGACCCAGTACTTC.